A single sample gave rise to the 23 T cell receptor beta chains below, sequenced in a study of T cell responses to AZD1222 COVID-19 vaccine (dated by TCRdb to about 2021). Reading the label with the study, this specimen's time point is: about 28 days (+/-7) after the second vaccine dose. Library prep was done by the immunoSEQ multiplex PCR assay. In TCRdb, the immuneACCESS table is reduced to in-frame sequences with V and J assigned. These tables do not hold every clone; where another copy was compared, an unresolved V gene accounts for under half, and the others remain unexplained. The sample profile shows 150,000 to 200,000 clones; about nine tenths of them were found once. The ten biggest clones cover roughly 1.9% of the sample. The specimen was peripheral blood, collected 28 days after the second AZD1222 dose. These receptors were taken from an adult who received the AZD1222 COVID-19 vaccine.

The genes are TRBV4-3 and TRBJ1-2; D call uncertain. V was pared by 0 bases and J by 6 bases, with 8 bases between. Germline loops: CDR1 LGHNA, CDR2 YSLEER. The CDR3 extends over 13 amino acids. CDR3 bases: TGCGCCAGCAGCCAAGATCTTGGGGATGGCTACACCTTC. It encodes CASSQDLGDGYTF.

This chain links TRBV30 with TRBJ2-2; D is uncertain. CDR3 length: 14 amino acids. Germline V gene lookup returns CDR1 GTSNPN and CDR2 SVGIG (reference sequence). The V end lost 3 bases, the J end lost 3 bases, and 11 bases lay between the germline ends. CDR3 amino acids: CAWRHGSYTGELFF. As DNA, the CDR3 is TGTGCCTGGAGGCATGGCAGCTACACCGGGGAGCTGTTTTTT.

This chain connects TRBV6-5 to TRBJ1-1; D might be TRBD1 (5 bases). V dropped 7 bases and J dropped 1 base, with 7 bases sitting between them. The CDR3 sequence is 12 residues long. CDR1 is MNHEY, CDR2 SVGAGI, per germline. In nucleotides, the CDR3 is TGTGCCAGCAAGAGGGGGAACACTGAAGCTTTCTTT. Encoded protein: CASKRGNTEAFF.

V and J are TRBV3-1 (or the pseudogene TRBV3-2) and TRBJ1-5; weak D call: TRBD1 (6 bases). Trimming took off 2 bases at V and 6 bases at J, with 11 bases between the two ends. Germline CDR1 and CDR2: LGHDT and YNNKEL (reference sequence). CDR3 length: 14 amino acids. CDR3 DNA: TGTGCCAGCAGCCAATACAGGGCGGGTCAGCCCCAGCATTTT. Translated: CASSQYRAGQPQHF.

The chain recombines TRBV7-6 with TRBJ2-2; D is tentatively TRBD1 or TRBD2 (5 bases each). Trimming shortened V by 5 bases and J by 4 bases, and 14 bases separated the two germline ends. There are 15 residues in the CDR3. Looked up from germline, CDR1 is SGHVS and CDR2 is FNYEAQ. CDR3 sequence reads: CASSQRITGTGELFF. The CDR3 DNA sequence: TGTGCCAGCAGCCAGCGGATAACAGGCACCGGGGAGCTGTTTTTT.

The chain links TRBV6-6 to TRBJ2-1; 10 nucleotides line up with TRBD2. Germline CDR1 reads MNHNY; CDR2 reads SVGAGI (reference sequence). V was clipped by 6 bases and J by 5 bases; unmatched bases: 4. This CDR3 region has 14 residues. The CDR3, as DNA: TGTGCCAGCAGCCTAGCGGGGGTCAACAATGAGCAGTTCTTC. Protein product: CASSLAGVNNEQFF.

This chain links TRBV29-1 with TRBJ1-1; 9 positions match TRBD1. Germline trimming cut 6 bases from V and 7 bases from J; bases unmatched to any gene: 9. Germline V lookup: CDR1 SQVTM, CDR2 ANQGSEA. The CDR3 sequence is 13 residues long. The CDR3: CSVATGGANEAFF. For the CDR3, the DNA is TGCAGCGTAGCTACAGGGGGCGCGAATGAAGCTTTCTTT. The entire variable domain, with the rest obtained from reference TRBV29-1 and TRBJ1-1, is as follows: SAVISQKPSRDICQRGTSLTIQCQVDSQVTMMFWYRQQPGQSLTLIATANQGSEATYESGFVIDKFPISRPNLTFSTLTVSNMSPEDSSIYLCSVATGGANEAFFGQGTRLTVV.

The chain couples TRBV7-2 to TRBJ2-7, with TRBD2 matching over 16 bases. From germline, CDR1 is SGHTA and CDR2 FQGNSA. This CDR3 has 16 residues. V lost 5 bases, J lost 4 bases, and 5 bases stayed unmatched. The CDR3 DNA reads TGTGCCAGCAGCCCCGGGACTAGCGGGGGGGCTTACGAGCAGTACTTC. Translation gives CASSPGTSGGAYEQYF.

V usage is TRBV13 and J usage is TRBJ2-7; 12 bases align to TRBD1. The CDR3 is 12 amino acids. V shed 8 bases and J 5 bases; nucleotides not matched to a gene: 1. Germline CDR1 is PRHDT and CDR2 is FYEKMQ (reference sequence). Written as DNA, the CDR3 is TGTGCCAGCGGGGACAGGGGGCACGAGCAGTACTTC. As protein: CASGDRGHEQYF.

This chain uses TRBV5-4 with TRBJ1-2, with 7 bases fitting TRBD1. CDR1 is SGHNT, CDR2 YYREEE, per germline (reference sequence). V shed 4 bases and J 2 bases; nucleotides not matched to a gene: 8. The CDR3 contains 15 residues. The CDR3 here is CASSLQTGSNYGYTF. The CDR3 DNA reads TGTGCCAGCAGCCTACAGACAGGGTCAAACTATGGCTACACCTTC.

V and J are TRBV2 and TRBJ1-1, with D perhaps matching TRBD1 (6 bases). CDR1 and CDR2 from the germline V gene are SNHLY and FYNNEI. The length of the CDR3 is 14 residues. Deletions cut 6 bases from V and 6 bases from J, with 17 bases between. DNA for the CDR3: TGTGCCAGCAGGCCTGGGGGCGGGGGCGCTGAAGCTTTCTTT. Protein sequence: CASRPGGGGAEAFF.

The chain employs TRBV2 and TRBJ1-6, with D perhaps TRBD1 (6 bases). Germline CDR1 is SNHLY and CDR2 is FYNNEI. V was pared by 2 bases and J by 7 bases, with 15 bases between. The CDR3 has 16 residues. CDR3 region: CASSETARGKNSPLHF. The CDR3 DNA reads TGTGCCAGCAGTGAAACGGCCAGGGGAAAAAATTCACCCCTCCACTTT.

The rearrangement uses TRBV14 and TRBJ1-1; possibly TRBD1 for D (6 bases). Germline V lookup: CDR1 SGHDN, CDR2 FVKESK. V was clipped by 4 bases and J by 4 bases, with 13 bases between them. CDR3 length: 14 residues. The CDR3 reads CASSLPGARTEAFF. For the CDR3, the DNA is TGTGCCAGCAGCCTCCCGGGGGCGCGCACTGAAGCTTTCTTT.

This chain connects TRBV28 to TRBJ2-1; no definite D call. The germline CDR1 and CDR2 sequences are MDHEN and SYDVKM. The CDR3 contains 11 residues. The ends were cut back, 5 bases at V and 9 bases at J, with 8 bases in the middle. The CDR3 DNA is TGTGCCAGCAGTCCCAGCGTTGAGCAGTTCTTC. It encodes CASSPSVEQFF.

The rearrangement joins TRBV5-4 to TRBJ1-1; no clear D. The CDR3 is made up of 13 amino acids. CDR1 and CDR2 (germline): SGHNT, YYREEE (reference sequence). Trimming pared 1 base from V and 1 base from J, leaving 5 bases between. CDR3 loop: CASSLRQNTEAFF. The CDR3 DNA follows: TGTGCCAGCAGCTTGAGACAGAACACTGAAGCTTTCTTT.

This clone turned up a few times. The chain couples TRBV7-8 to TRBJ1-3; D remains unclear. Germline CDR1 SGHVS, CDR2 FQNEAQ. Trimming removed 5 bases from V and 0 bases from J, with 11 bases in between. This CDR3 is 15 amino acids long. The CDR3 DNA sequence: TGTGCCAGCAGCCCCCCGGGGTACTCTGGAAACACCATATATTTT. Translating it yields CASSPPGYSGNTIYF.

The gene calls are TRBV7-2 and TRBJ1-6; no clear D gene. V lost 1 base and J 6 bases, leaving 10 bases between the germline ends. Germline V gives CDR1 SGHTA, CDR2 FQGNSA. The CDR3 extends over 15 amino acids. The DNA of the CDR3 is TGTGCCAGCAGCTTAGAGTCTGGGTTTAATTCACCCCTCCACTTT. Amino acids: CASSLESGFNSPLHF.

The chain has TRBV5-1 and TRBJ2-5; D is undetermined. V lost 4 bases and J lost 3, with 4 bases in between. Per the germline V gene, CDR1 is SGHRS and CDR2 is YFSETQ. The CDR3 consists of 11 residues. The DNA of the CDR3 is TGCGCCAGCAGCGCCGAAGAGACCCAGTACTTC. Protein sequence: CASSAEETQYF.

The chain joins TRBV29-1 to TRBJ1-5; no clear D gene. Germline V CDR1 and CDR2: SQVTM, ANQGSEA. With 0 bases removed from V and 9 bases from J, the gap between germline ends came to 9 bases. The CDR3 consists of 12 residues. CDR3 sequence: CSVEDGPGPQHF. The DNA of the CDR3 is TGCAGCGTTGAAGATGGGCCTGGGCCCCAGCATTTT.

The chain links TRBV2 to TRBJ1-5, with D hard to call. Germline V gives CDR1 SNHLY, CDR2 FYNNEI. The CDR3 contains 13 residues. The germline V and J ends were trimmed by 7 bases and 7 bases, with 14 bases remaining between them. The CDR3 protein is CASNRGSEQPQHF. Here the CDR3 DNA reads TGTGCCAGCAATCGTGGGTCAGAACAGCCCCAGCATTTT.

The rearrangement links TRBV28 to TRBJ2-1; no clear D. The V gene's germline CDR1 is MDHEN and CDR2 SYDVKM. Trimming took 4 bases from V and 5 from J, leaving 0 bases between them. CDR3 length equals 10 residues. CDR3 bases: TGTGCCAGCAGTTACAATGAGCAGTTCTTC. Translation: CASSYNEQFF.

The J gene is TRBJ2-3, the V gene TRBV2; D is ambiguous. Germline values: CDR1 SNHLY, CDR2 FYNNEI. The CDR3 runs 12 residues. Trimming pared 3 bases from V and 10 bases from J, leaving 11 bases between. The chain's CDR3 is CASSDRAESQYF. Here the CDR3 DNA reads TGTGCCAGCAGTGATAGGGCGGAGTCGCAGTATTTT.

The J gene is TRBJ1-5, the V gene TRBV27, with 7 bases lining up with TRBD1. This CDR3 contains 14 residues. CDR1 MNHEY and CDR2 SMNVEV come from the germline V gene (reference sequence). The ends lost 4 bases at V and 6 bases at J; junction bases unmatched: 6. CDR3 protein: CASSSAGGGQPQHF. The CDR3 DNA reads TGTGCCAGCAGTTCCGCAGGGGGTGGTCAGCCCCAGCATTTT.